These T cell receptor beta chains were read from a single sample in a study of blood T cell repertoires in COVID-19. Only in-frame clones appear in the TCRdb table, and some are missing; sequencing was by immunoSEQ multiplex PCR. Here the sample spans more than 110,000 clones, around four fifths being singletons. The sample was peripheral blood. The receptors here all came from a woman of 80 years or more with acute or convalescent COVID-19. The CDR3 runs from the conserved cysteine through the conserved F or W. A D gene is named only where the DNA matches it firmly. Size tells how often a clone was seen (once, few, many) or the class of an expanded clone, and some rows leave it out.

cdr3_aa cdr3_nt d_call clone_size j_call cdr3_length v_call
CASSYLAGFFNEQFF TGTGCCAGCAGCTACCTAGCGGGGTTCTTTAATGAGCAGTTCTTC TRBD2 NA TRBJ2-1 15 TRBV7-2
CASSFSDWTVNTEAFF TGTGCCAGCAGCTTCTCCGACTGGACAGTGAACACTGAAGCTTTCTTT NA NA TRBJ1-1 16 TRBV7-8
CASSGGQGHGYTF TGTGCCAGCAGTGGGGGACAGGGCCATGGCTACACCTTC TRBD1 NA TRBJ1-2 13 TRBV27
CASSQGWQGMGNF TGTGCCAGCAGCCAAGGGTGGCAGGGGATGGGGAATTTT NA NA TRBJ2-3 13 TRBV3-1/TRBV3-2
CASSGAFPFLGAGELYEQYF TGTGCCAGCAGTGGAGCGTTCCCCTTTCTTGGGGCGGGAGAACTCTACGAGCAGTACTTC TRBD2 NA TRBJ2-7 20 TRBV2
CASTRGNYGYTF TGTGCCAGCACGCGGGGTAACTATGGCTACACCTTC NA NA TRBJ1-2 12 TRBV19
CASSLDVSSTDTQYF TGCGCCAGCAGCTTGGATGTATCTAGCACAGATACGCAGTATTTT NA NA TRBJ2-3 15 TRBV5-1
CASSSGYGQTQETQYF TGTGCCAGCAGCTCCGGTTACGGACAGACCCAAGAGACCCAGTACTTC NA NA TRBJ2-5 16 TRBV11-3
CASSSAGVLNTDTQYF TGTGCCAGCAGCTCCGCGGGGGTACTGAACACAGATACGCAGTATTTT TRBD2 NA TRBJ2-3 16 TRBV13
CASRETVTYGYTF TGTGCCAGCAGAGAGACAGTGACCTATGGCTACACCTTC NA NA TRBJ1-2 13 TRBV6-5
CASSSRTAPNLGGYTF TGTGCCAGCAGTTCAAGGACAGCCCCGAATTTGGGTGGCTACACCTTC NA NA TRBJ1-2 16 TRBV6-5
CASSFAGLGANVLTF TGTGCCAGCAGCTTTGCGGGGCTTGGGGCCAACGTCCTGACTTTC NA NA TRBJ2-6 15 TRBV11-2
CASSLLQDFYGEQYF TGCGCCAGCAGCCTACTTCAAGACTTCTACGGCGAGCAGTACTTC NA NA TRBJ2-7 15 TRBV4-1
CASGQGLANEKLFF TGCGCCAGCGGACAGGGTTTGGCTAATGAAAAACTGTTTTTT TRBD1 NA TRBJ1-4 14 TRBV5-1
CASSYRWTGGETQYF TGTGCCAGCAGTTACCGATGGACAGGGGGAGAGACCCAGTACTTC TRBD1 few TRBJ2-5 15 TRBV6-2/TRBV6-3
CATHSGHGRGAQYF TGTGCTACCCACTCGGGACACGGTCGGGGGGCCCAGTACTTC NA NA TRBJ2-5 14 TRBV30
CASRPGGNTGELFF TGTGCCAGCAGGCCGGGAGGGAACACCGGGGAGCTGTTTTTT TRBD2 NA TRBJ2-2 14 TRBV7-2
CASSTDHRLNQPQHF TGTGCCAGCTCAACGGACCACAGGCTAAATCAGCCCCAGCATTTT NA NA TRBJ1-5 15 TRBV18
CASAIGLKDTQYF TGCGCCAGTGCTATAGGACTAAAGGATACGCAGTATTTT NA NA TRBJ2-3 13 TRBV10-1
CASSQGGPSQYF TGTGCCAGCAGCCAAGGAGGGCCCAGCCAGTACTTC NA NA TRBJ2-7 12 TRBV14
CASSRTGILQETQYF TGTGCCAGTAGCAGGACAGGGATCCTTCAAGAGACCCAGTACTTC TRBD1 NA TRBJ2-5 15 TRBV19
CSASGRNTEAFF TGCAGTGCTAGTGGGAGGAACACTGAAGCTTTCTTT NA NA TRBJ1-1 12 TRBV20-1
CASSPDNNYGYTF TGTGCCAGCAGTCCCGACAACAACTATGGCTACACCTTC NA NA TRBJ1-2 13 TRBV6-2/TRBV6-3
CASSLSPGGGKAFF TGTGCCAGCAGCCTTTCCCCCGGGGGGGGTAAAGCTTTCTTT NA NA TRBJ1-1 14 TRBV3-1/TRBV3-2
CAWNGGDEKLFF TGTGCCTGGAACGGAGGAGATGAAAAACTGTTTTTT NA NA TRBJ1-4 12 TRBV30
CASSLPIGGTDTQYF TGTGCCAGCAGTTTACCTATCGGGGGCACAGATACGCAGTATTTT NA NA TRBJ2-3 15 TRBV28
CSVSGTGSSYNEQFF TGCAGCGTTTCCGGGACAGGGAGCTCCTACAATGAGCAGTTCTTC TRBD1 NA TRBJ2-1 15 TRBV29-1
CASSELWTSGTYEQYF TGTGCCAGCAGTGAACTTTGGACTAGCGGGACCTACGAGCAGTACTTC TRBD2 NA TRBJ2-7 16 TRBV6-1
CASRTSSNEKLFF TGTGCCAGCCGCACGAGTTCTAATGAAAAACTGTTTTTT NA NA TRBJ1-4 13 TRBV6-5
CASSPSGGSNYGYTF TGTGCCAGCTCACCATCGGGGGGAAGTAACTATGGCTACACCTTC NA NA TRBJ1-2 15 TRBV18
CASSLDPENIQYF TGTGCCAGCAGCTTGGATCCAGAAAACATTCAGTACTTC NA NA TRBJ2-4 13 TRBV5-4
CAISDSLSGNSYNEQFF TGTGCCATCAGTGATTCCCTTAGCGGGAACTCCTACAATGAGCAGTTCTTC TRBD2 NA TRBJ2-1 17 TRBV10-3
CASSVGSRSPLHF TGTGCCAGCAGCGTAGGTAGCAGATCTCCCCTCCACTTT NA NA TRBJ1-6 13 TRBV9
CASSRGTGTDTQYF TGTGCCAGCAGCCGTGGGACAGGCACAGATACGCAGTATTTT TRBD1 once TRBJ2-3 14 TRBV3-1/TRBV3-2
CASRSRIGAPTSDTQYF TGTGCCAGCAGATCCCGGATTGGGGCCCCCACATCAGATACGCAGTATTTT NA NA TRBJ2-3 17 TRBV27
CASSLGGGTVQETQYF TGCGCCAGCAGCTTAGGCGGGGGGACCGTTCAAGAGACCCAGTACTTC TRBD2 NA TRBJ2-5 16 TRBV5-1
CASSLEYYTDTQYF TGTGCCAGCAGCTTAGAGTACTACACAGATACGCAGTATTTT NA NA TRBJ2-3 14 TRBV11-2
CASSPDRGQPQHF TGTGCCAGCAGTCCGGATAGGGGTCAGCCCCAGCATTTT NA NA TRBJ1-5 13 TRBV6-5
CASSPTGQGSYEQYF TGTGCCAGCAGTCCAACGGGACAGGGGTCCTACGAGCAGTACTTC TRBD1 NA TRBJ2-7 15 TRBV28
CASSPLTSGSRYEQFF TGTGCCAGCAGTCCCCTTACTAGCGGGAGTAGGTATGAGCAGTTCTTC TRBD2 once TRBJ2-1 16 TRBV28